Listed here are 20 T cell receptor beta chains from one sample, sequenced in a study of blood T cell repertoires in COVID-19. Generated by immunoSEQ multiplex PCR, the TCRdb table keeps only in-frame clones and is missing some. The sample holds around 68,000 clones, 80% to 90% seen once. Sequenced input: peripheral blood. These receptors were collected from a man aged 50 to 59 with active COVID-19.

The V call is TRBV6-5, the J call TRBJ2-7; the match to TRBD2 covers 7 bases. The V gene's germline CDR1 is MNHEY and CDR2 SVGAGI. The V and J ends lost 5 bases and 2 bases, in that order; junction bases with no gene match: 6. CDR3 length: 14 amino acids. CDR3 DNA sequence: TGTGCCAGCAGTACAAACGCGGGGGCCTACGAGCAGTACTTC. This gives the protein CASSTNAGAYEQYF.

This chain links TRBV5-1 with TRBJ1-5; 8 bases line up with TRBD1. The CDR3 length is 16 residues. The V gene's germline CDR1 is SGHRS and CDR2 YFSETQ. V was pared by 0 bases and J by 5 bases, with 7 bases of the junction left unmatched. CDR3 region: CASSLDTGTGDQPQHF. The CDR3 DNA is TGCGCCAGCAGCTTGGATACAGGGACAGGTGATCAGCCCCAGCATTTT. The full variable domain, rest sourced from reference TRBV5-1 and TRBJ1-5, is KAGVTQTPRYLIKTRGQQVTLSCSPISGHRSVSWYQQTPGQGLQFLFEYFSETQRNKGNFPGRFSGRQFSNSRSEMNVSTLELGDSALYLCASSLDTGTGDQPQHFGDGTRLSIL.

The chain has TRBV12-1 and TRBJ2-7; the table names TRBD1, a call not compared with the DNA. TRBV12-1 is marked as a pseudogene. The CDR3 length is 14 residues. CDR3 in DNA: TGTGCCAGCAGCTCTCAGGGGGCGCCCCACGAGCAGTACTTC. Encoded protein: CASSSQGAPHEQYF.

DNA of the CDR3: TGTGCCAGCAGTTTACTAGGGGGAGGCTACACCTTC. Its protein is CASSLLGGGYTF. The V and J genes are TRBV12-3 or TRBV12-4 and TRBJ1-2, with D tentatively TRBD1 (6 bases). This CDR3 is 12 amino acids long. V lost 2 bases, J lost 8 bases, and 9 bases lay in between.

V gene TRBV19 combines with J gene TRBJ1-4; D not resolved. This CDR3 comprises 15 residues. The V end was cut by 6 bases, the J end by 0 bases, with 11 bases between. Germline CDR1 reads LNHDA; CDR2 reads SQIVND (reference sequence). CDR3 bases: TGTGCCAGTAGAATCGGTACAGCAACTAATGAAAAACTGTTTTTT. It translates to CASRIGTATNEKLFF.

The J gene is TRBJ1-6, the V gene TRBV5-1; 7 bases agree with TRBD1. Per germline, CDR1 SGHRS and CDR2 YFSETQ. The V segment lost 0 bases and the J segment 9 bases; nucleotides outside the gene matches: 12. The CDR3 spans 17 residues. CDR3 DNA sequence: TGCGCCAGCAGCTTGGAACAGATGAGGACAGGCTCTTCACCCCTCCACTTT. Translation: CASSLEQMRTGSSPLHF.

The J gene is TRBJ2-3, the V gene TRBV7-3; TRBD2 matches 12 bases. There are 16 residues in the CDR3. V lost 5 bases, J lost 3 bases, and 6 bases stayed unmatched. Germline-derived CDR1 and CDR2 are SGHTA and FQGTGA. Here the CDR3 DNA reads TGTGCCAGCAGCCCGACTAGCGGGAGTAGGACAGATACGCAGTATTTT. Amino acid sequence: CASSPTSGSRTDTQYF.

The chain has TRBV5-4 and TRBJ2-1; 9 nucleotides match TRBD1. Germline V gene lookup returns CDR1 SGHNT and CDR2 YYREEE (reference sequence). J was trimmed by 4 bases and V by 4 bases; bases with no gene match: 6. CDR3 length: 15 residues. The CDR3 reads CASSEKQGAYNEQFF. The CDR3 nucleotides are TGTGCCAGCAGCGAGAAACAGGGGGCATACAATGAGCAGTTCTTC.

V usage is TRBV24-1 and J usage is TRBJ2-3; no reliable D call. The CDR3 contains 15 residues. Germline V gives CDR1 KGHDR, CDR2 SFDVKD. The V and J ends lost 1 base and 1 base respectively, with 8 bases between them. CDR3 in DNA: TGTGCCACCAGTGATTTCTACGATCGCACAGATACGCAGTATTTT. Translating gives CATSDFYDRTDTQYF.

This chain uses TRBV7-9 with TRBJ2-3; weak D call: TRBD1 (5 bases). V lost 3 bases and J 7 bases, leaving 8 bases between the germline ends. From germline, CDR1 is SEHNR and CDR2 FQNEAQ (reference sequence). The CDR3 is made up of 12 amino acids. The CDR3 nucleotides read TGTGCCAGCAGCTTCATGGACAATACGCAGTATTTT. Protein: CASSFMDNTQYF.

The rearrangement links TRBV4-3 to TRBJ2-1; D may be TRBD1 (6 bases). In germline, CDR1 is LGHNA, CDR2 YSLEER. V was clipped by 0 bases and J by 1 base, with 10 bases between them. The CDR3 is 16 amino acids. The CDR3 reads CASSQERGGSYNEQFF. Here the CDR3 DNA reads TGCGCCAGCAGCCAAGAGCGAGGGGGTTCCTACAATGAGCAGTTCTTC.

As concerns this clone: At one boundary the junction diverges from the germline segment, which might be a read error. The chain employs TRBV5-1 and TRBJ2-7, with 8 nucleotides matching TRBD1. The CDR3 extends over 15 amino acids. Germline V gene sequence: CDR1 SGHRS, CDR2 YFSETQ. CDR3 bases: TGCGCCAGCAGCTTGGGGGCAGGGGGCACCTACGAGCGGTACTTC. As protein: CASSLGAGGTYERYF.

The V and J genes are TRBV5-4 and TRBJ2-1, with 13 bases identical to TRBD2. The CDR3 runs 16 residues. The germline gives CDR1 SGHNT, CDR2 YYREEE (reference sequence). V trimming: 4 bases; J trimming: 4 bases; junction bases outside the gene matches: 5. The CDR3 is CASSPPGLAGYNEQFF. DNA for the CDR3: TGTGCCAGCAGCCCACCGGGACTAGCGGGGTACAATGAGCAGTTCTTC. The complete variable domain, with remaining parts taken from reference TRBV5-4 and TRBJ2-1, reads ETGVTQSPTHLIKTRGQQVTLRCSSQSGHNTVSWYQQALGQGPQFIFQYYREEENGRGNFPPRFSGLQFPNYSSELNVNALELDDSALYLCASSPPGLAGYNEQFFGPGTRLTVL.

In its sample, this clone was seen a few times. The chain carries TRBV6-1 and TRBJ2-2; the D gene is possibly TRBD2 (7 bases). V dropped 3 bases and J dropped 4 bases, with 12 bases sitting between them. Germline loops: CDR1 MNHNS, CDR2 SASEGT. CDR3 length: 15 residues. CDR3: CASSEQGTITGELFF. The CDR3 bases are TGTGCCAGCAGTGAGCAGGGGACTATCACCGGGGAGCTGTTTTTT.

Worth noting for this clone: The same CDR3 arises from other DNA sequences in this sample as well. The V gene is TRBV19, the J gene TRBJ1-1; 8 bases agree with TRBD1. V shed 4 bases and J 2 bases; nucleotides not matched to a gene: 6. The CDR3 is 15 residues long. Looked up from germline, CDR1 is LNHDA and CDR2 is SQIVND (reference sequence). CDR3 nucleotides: TGTGCCAGTAGTAAAGGACAGGGCCTCAACACTGAAGCTTTCTTT. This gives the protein CASSKGQGLNTEAFF.

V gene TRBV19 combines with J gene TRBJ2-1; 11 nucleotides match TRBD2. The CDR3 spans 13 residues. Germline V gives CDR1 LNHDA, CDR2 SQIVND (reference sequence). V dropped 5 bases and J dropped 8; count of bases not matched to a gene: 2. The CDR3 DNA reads TGTGCCAGTAGTCTAGCGGGGGGTGATGAGCAGTTCTTC. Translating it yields CASSLAGGDEQFF.

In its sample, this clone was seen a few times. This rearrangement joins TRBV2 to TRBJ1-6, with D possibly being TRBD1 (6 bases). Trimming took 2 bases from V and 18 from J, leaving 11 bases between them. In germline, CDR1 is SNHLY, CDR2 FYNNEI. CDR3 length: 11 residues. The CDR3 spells CASSESDSPHF. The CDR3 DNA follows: TGTGCCAGCAGTGAATCGGACAGCCCCCACTTT.

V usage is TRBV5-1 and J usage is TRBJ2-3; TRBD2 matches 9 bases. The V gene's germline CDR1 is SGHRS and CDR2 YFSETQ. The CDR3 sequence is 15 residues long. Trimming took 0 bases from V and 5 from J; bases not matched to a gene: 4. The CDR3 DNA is TGCGCCAGCAGCTTGGGTGCACTAGCGGGAGATACGCAGTATTTT. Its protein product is CASSLGALAGDTQYF.

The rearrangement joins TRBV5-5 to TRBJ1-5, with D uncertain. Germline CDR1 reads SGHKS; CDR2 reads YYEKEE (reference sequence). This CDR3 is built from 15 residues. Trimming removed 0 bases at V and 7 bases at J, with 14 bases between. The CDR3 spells CASSLAGVKGQPQHF. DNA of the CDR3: TGTGCCAGCAGCTTGGCCGGGGTTAAGGGCCAGCCCCAGCATTTT. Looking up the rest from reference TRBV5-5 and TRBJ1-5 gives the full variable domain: DAGVTQSPTHLIKTRGQQVTLRCSPISGHKSVSWYQQVLGQGPQFIFQYYEKEERGRGNFPDRFSARQFPNYSSELNVNALLLGDSALYLCASSLAGVKGQPQHFGDGTRLSIL.

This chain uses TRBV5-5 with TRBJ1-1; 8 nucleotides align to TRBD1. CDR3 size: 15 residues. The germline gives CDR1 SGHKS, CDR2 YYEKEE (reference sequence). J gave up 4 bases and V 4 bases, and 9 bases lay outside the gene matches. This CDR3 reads CASSVGQGRSTEAFF. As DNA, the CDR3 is TGTGCCAGCAGCGTTGGACAGGGTAGGAGCACTGAAGCTTTCTTT.